This is a list of T cell receptor beta chains from one sample in a study of graft-versus-host responses after intestinal transplantation. Assay: immunoSEQ multiplex PCR; the TCRdb copy retains only in-frame clones and omits some. The data contain 84,000 or so clones, around 90% of them singletons. No antigen has been identified for these receptors. The sample consisted of unstimulated CD8+ T cells sorted from spleen or lymph node cells, taken before transplant. The receptors originated from a human donor who was the organ donor for an intestinal transplant. Each CDR3 is given with its conserved first and last residue. Some rows mark clone size as missing; the rest say once, few, many or name a class of expanded clone.

clone size | CDR3 length | V gene | CDR3 protein
NA | 18 | TRBV6-1 | CASSEALPGSSYNSPLHF
NA | 16 | TRBV9 | CASSDKTGLLFNEQFF
NA | 18 | TRBV4-1 | CASSQVVGGAENTGELFF
NA | 8 | TRBV6-1 | CASSEAFF
NA | 17 | TRBV7-8 | CASSHGTSGGDQETQYF
NA | 13 | TRBV9 | CASSVGGGNTIYF
once | 20 | TRBV5-1 | CASSLAIFGQGEGRIYGYTF
NA | 13 | TRBV27 | CASSLSNTGELFF
NA | 11 | TRBV20-1 | CSAPKWNGYTF
NA | 17 | TRBV4-1 | CASSQTGPWMVNTEAFF
NA | 13 | TRBV4-2 | CASSQFGVDEQYF
NA | 13 | TRBV6-1 | CASSSLLASEQYF
NA | 13 | TRBV6-4 | CASSSDSNQPQHF
NA | 17 | TRBV5-1 | CASSFRTGTESYNEQFF
NA | 14 | TRBV7-3 | CASNPGGDSDTQYF
NA | 14 | TRBV9 | CASSSGSSYNEQFF
NA | 16 | TRBV9 | CASSPSGGVNTGELFF
NA | 11 | TRBV9 | CASSGGGTQYF
NA | 15 | TRBV28 | CASRPPQGATYEQYF
NA | 14 | TRBV5-1 | CASSLAGGLSGYTF
NA | 12 | TRBV28 | CASSEDRVEQYF
NA | 17 | TRBV4-1 | CASSQDGLGGAGNEQFF
NA | 18 | TRBV7-3 | CASSLTGGSGGYTDTQYF
once | 15 | TRBV6-5 | CASSVRAGGDHEQYF
NA | 13 | TRBV29-1 | CSARGGARYEQYF
NA | 13 | TRBV30 | CAWSVSGGTEAFF
NA | 13 | TRBV30 | CAWSTSGGYEQYF
NA | 18 | TRBV5-1 | CASSLEVAGLPGDNEQFF
NA | 16 | TRBV4-1 | CASSQDAQRGGDEQFF
once | 17 | TRBV7-6 | CASSLARASGLQETQYF
NA | 13 | TRBV27 | CASSFARRDIQYF
NA | 14 | TRBV4-1 | CASSQTMYQGTQYF
NA | 12 | TRBV19 | CASSHGQPPQHF
NA | 16 | TRBV11-3 | CASSPRTGMDYNEQFF
NA | 15 | TRBV6-4 | CASSDTGGSADTQYF
NA | 17 | TRBV27 | CASSFSGGGGFTGELFF
few | 12 | TRBV7-6 | CASSGGFRAGHF
NA | 14 | TRBV6-1 | CASSWYRGPQPQHF
NA | 17 | TRBV2 | CASSEGQRGGVGDTQYF
NA | 15 | TRBV5-5 | CASSFIRQGEDGYTF
NA | 16 | TRBV4-1 | CASSQEPRGGETEAFF
NA | 14 | TRBV25-1 | CASSRQGFNSPLHF
NA | 20 | TRBV2 | CASSEHSVGWLAFGPDTQYF